Presented here are 16 T cell receptor beta chains from one specimen sequenced in a study of cytomegalovirus exposure and HLA in healthy donors. Primers for the PCR totalled 60 Vbeta and 13 Jbeta. Assay: immunoSEQ multiplex PCR; the TCRdb copy retains only in-frame clones and omits some. The sample has about 200,000 clones, over 65% seen once; the top ten hold 1.5% to 2%. The sample consisted of PBMCs. The receptors stem from a woman in her twenties or thirties in good health and CMV-seronegative.

The gene calls are TRBV15 and TRBJ2-7, with TRBD2 identical over 12 bases. The CDR3 sequence is 15 residues long. The V segment lost 5 bases and the J segment 4 bases; nucleotides outside the gene matches: 6. Germline loops: CDR1 LNHNV, CDR2 YYDKDF (reference sequence). In nucleotides, the CDR3 is TGTGCCACCAGCTCAACGACTAGCGGGGGATACGAGCAGTACTTC. Its translation: CATSSTTSGGYEQYF.

V usage is TRBV1 and J usage is TRBJ1-6. TRBV1 is a pseudogene locus. The CDR3 is 15 amino acids. The CDR3 reads CTSSLTGLPLSPLHF. Here the CDR3 DNA reads TGCACCAGCAGCCTGACGGGACTTCCTCTTTCACCCCTCCACTTT.

J is TRBJ2-7 and V is TRBV7-2; weak D call: TRBD1 (5 bases). V lost 5 bases and J 0 bases, leaving 11 bases between the germline ends. This CDR3 has 14 residues. The germline V gene encodes CDR1 SGHTA and CDR2 FQGNSA. The CDR3 DNA reads as TGTGCCAGCAGCCTCCTTACAGGCTCCTACGAGCAGTACTTC. This gives the protein CASSLLTGSYEQYF.

This chain connects TRBV12-5 to TRBJ1-1; perhaps TRBD1 as D (6 bases). This CDR3 has 15 residues. Looked up from germline, CDR1 is LGHNT and CDR2 is FRNRAP. V was clipped by 2 bases and J by 1 base, with 11 bases between them. The DNA for the CDR3 is TGTGCTAGTGGTTTGAGAGGGGGACCGAACACTGAAGCTTTCTTT. This sequence encodes CASGLRGGPNTEAFF.

This chain joins TRBV7-9 and TRBJ2-1; the match to TRBD2 covers 9 bases. V trimming: 5 bases; J trimming: 8 bases; junction bases outside the gene matches: 16. Germline CDR1 SEHNR, CDR2 FQNEAQ (reference sequence). This CDR3 spans 17 amino acids. This CDR3 is CASSPSGSSGIGHEQFF. The CDR3 bases are TGTGCCAGCAGCCCGAGCGGGTCTAGCGGGATCGGACATGAGCAGTTCTTC.

V and J are TRBV18 and TRBJ2-1; 9 nucleotides line up with TRBD2. Per the germline V gene, CDR1 is KGHSH and CDR2 is LQKENI. V was pared by 3 bases and J by 3 bases, with 3 bases of the junction left unmatched. This CDR3 region has 15 residues. The CDR3 region has the DNA TGTGCCAGCTCACCGAGGACTAGCGACTACAATGAGCAGTTCTTC. Translation gives CASSPRTSDYNEQFF.

The chain uses TRBV7-6 and TRBJ2-2, with 7 nucleotides matching TRBD1. The CDR3 contains 15 residues. Per the germline V gene, CDR1 is SGHVS and CDR2 is FNYEAQ. V dropped 1 base and J dropped 6; count of bases not matched to a gene: 5. Here the CDR3 reads CASSLVQGFAGELFF. The CDR3 bases are TGTGCCAGCAGCTTAGTACAGGGGTTCGCCGGGGAGCTGTTTTTT.

The J gene is TRBJ1-3, the V gene TRBV4-2, with TRBD1 matching 8 bases. V lost 5 bases, J lost 4 bases, and 1 base stayed unmatched. The CDR3 runs to 13 residues. CDR1 and CDR2 (germline): LGHNA, YNFKEQ. CDR3 amino acids: CASSRTGGNTIYF. The CDR3 nucleotides are TGTGCCAGCAGCAGGACAGGGGGAAACACCATATATTTT.

The chain recombines TRBV5-4 with TRBJ1-1, with D possibly TRBD1 on 6 matching bases. Germline values: CDR1 SGHNT, CDR2 YYREEE (reference sequence). This CDR3 comprises 16 residues. V shed 3 bases and J shed 5 bases, with 20 bases lying between them. The CDR3 region is CASSSGGGGRRTEAFF. CDR3 DNA sequence: TGTGCCAGCAGCTCTGGTGGCGGGGGGCGGAGGACTGAAGCTTTCTTT.

The chain is built from TRBV5-4 and TRBJ1-1; D is uncertain. The CDR3 has 13 amino acids. Germline values: CDR1 SGHNT, CDR2 YYREEE (reference sequence). V lost 0 bases, J lost 8 bases, and 11 bases lay in between. In nucleotides, the CDR3 is TGTGCCAGCAGCTTGGAGGAGGGAATGGAAGCTTTCTTT. As protein: CASSLEEGMEAFF.

The J gene is TRBJ1-1, the V gene TRBV9, with 11 positions matching TRBD1. Germline loops: CDR1 SGDLS, CDR2 YYNGEE. The CDR3 contains 15 residues. V was pared by 0 bases and J by 4 bases, with 2 bases of the junction left unmatched. CDR3 sequence: CASSVGGTGGTEAFF. CDR3 DNA: TGTGCCAGCAGCGTAGGGGGGACAGGGGGCACTGAAGCTTTCTTT.

The chain has TRBV5-1 and TRBJ1-2; D gene ambiguous. CDR1 SGHRS and CDR2 YFSETQ come from the germline V gene. The CDR3 extends over 12 amino acids. V dropped 6 bases and J dropped 6 bases, with 12 bases sitting between them. The CDR3 DNA follows: TGCGCCAGCACCCTTGGAGGGAATGGCTACACCTTC. It codes for CASTLGGNGYTF. Together with reference TRBV5-1 and TRBJ1-2, the CDR3 gives the full variable domain: KAGVTQTPRYLIKTRGQQVTLSCSPISGHRSVSWYQQTPGQGLQFLFEYFSETQRNKGNFPGRFSGRQFSNSRSEMNVSTLELGDSALYLCASTLGGNGYTFGSGTRLTVV.

This clone was picked up one time. The V gene is TRBV4-2, the J gene TRBJ2-1, with 9 bases fitting TRBD2. There are 18 residues in the CDR3. Germline lookup yields CDR1 LGHNA and CDR2 YNFKEQ. V gave up 1 base and J gave up 4 bases; unmatched junction bases: 11. CDR3 protein: CASSQVVSAGGRYNEQFF. In DNA form, the CDR3 reads TGTGCCAGCAGCCAAGTGGTATCAGCGGGAGGAAGGTACAATGAGCAGTTCTTC.

The V and J genes are TRBV7-2 and TRBJ2-7; TRBD2 aligns across 9 bases. The germline gives CDR1 SGHTA, CDR2 FQGNSA. The CDR3 spans 17 residues. Trimming took 2 bases from V and 0 from J; bases not matched to a gene: 8. The CDR3 DNA reads as TGTGCCAGCAGCTTACGCCCGACTAGCGGCCACTCCTACGAGCAGTACTTC. Protein: CASSLRPTSGHSYEQYF.

J is TRBJ2-6 and V is TRBV9; D call uncertain. Germline-derived CDR1 and CDR2 are SGDLS and YYNGEE. The CDR3 spans 15 residues. V shed 0 bases and J shed 0 bases, with 4 bases lying between them. DNA for the CDR3: TGTGCCAGCAGCGTAGTCCGCTCTGGGGCCAACGTCCTGACTTTC. It is translated as CASSVVRSGANVLTF.

The V and J genes are TRBV7-9 and TRBJ1-1; D perhaps matches TRBD1 (6 bases). The CDR3 extends over 13 amino acids. V was trimmed by 5 bases and J by 7 bases, leaving 14 bases between them. Germline loops: CDR1 SEHNR, CDR2 FQNEAQ (reference sequence). The CDR3 sequence: CASSASGTLEAFF. DNA of the CDR3: TGTGCCAGCAGCGCGTCCGGGACACTTGAAGCTTTCTTT.